The TCR beta chain described here comes from a study of blood T cell repertoires in COVID-19. Study-wide context: Acute-phase and convalescent COVID-19 samples originated in the United States, Italy and Spain.

Method: immunoSEQ multiplex PCR; TCRdb's copy keeps in-frame clones and lacks some. The data hold some 250,000 clones, with about 90% observed a single time. Germline assignment: CDR1 SQVTM and CDR2 ANQGSEA. The CDR3 has 12 residues. Trimming removed 0 bases from V and 9 bases from J, with 11 bases in between. All enrollees were about 18 to 90 years old and from about 25 US areas. Material: PBMCs or T cells enriched from blood (not recorded which). The receptor's source is a human donor in a cohort exposed to, infected with or recovered from COVID-19 (not recorded which). The donor label of this sample is uncertain. The chain has TRBV29-1 and TRBJ1-1, with D unresolved. This CDR3 reads CSVEDLGEKAFF. The CDR3 DNA reads TGCAGCGTTGAAGATCTGGGAGAGAAAGCTTTCTTT.